The 22 T cell receptor beta chains listed next were all sequenced from one sample in a study of T-cell reconstitution after alpha-beta-depleted transplantation in children listed by TCRdb under 2016. Libraries were constructed by PCR. Instrument on record: Illumina HiSeq 2500. TCR library preparation used molecular barcoding, with unique molecular identifiers applied to normalize quantification of the TCRbeta repertoire. The public reads were reprocessed in TCRdb via fastp at Q25 and MiXCR, keeping in-frame beta chains. Entries are consolidated by CDR3 protein sequence, retaining the most common genes and DNA. The sample yields approximately 520,000 distinct CDR3 sequences; roughly 11% were counted once. The ten largest clones capture around 13% of the sample. In the paper's terms, the treatment or condition label means: allogeneic hematopoietic cell transplantation with graft depleted of TCRalphabeta T cells and CD19 B cells.

This material consisted of PBMCs, mostly from graft donor cells, taken 180 days after TCRalphabeta/CD19-depleted stem cell transplant. The source of these receptors is a female patient under 10 years old who had a stem cell transplant for aplastic anemia, so the T cells may come from the graft donor.

This clonotype was counted a few times. V gene TRBV6-2 or TRBV6-3 combines with J gene TRBJ2-1; TRBD2 matches at 13 bases. This CDR3 has 17 amino acids. CDR1 and CDR2 (germline): MNHEY, SVGEGT. The ends lost 7 bases at V and 1 base at J; junction bases unmatched: 7. This CDR3 reads CASTRLAGGTSYNEQFF. DNA for the CDR3: TGTGCCAGCACGCGACTAGCGGGAGGAACGTCCTACAATGAGCAGTTCTTC.

This clonotype was detected only a few times. The chain combines TRBV6-1 with TRBJ2-7; 10 bases align to TRBD2. V lost 8 bases to trimming and J lost 3 bases; unmatched junction nucleotides: 13. Germline V gene lookup returns CDR1 MNHNS and CDR2 SASEGT. This CDR3 contains 16 residues. The CDR3 reads CASSEGLAGAGYEQYV. DNA of the CDR3: TGTGCCAGCTCCGAGGGGCTAGCGGGAGCCGGCTACGAGCAGTACGTC.

This chain connects TRBV15 to TRBJ1-4, with a tentative D call TRBD1 (5 bases). V was clipped by 1 base and J by 12 bases, with 24 bases between them. This CDR3 comprises 17 residues. CDR1 is LNHNV, CDR2 YYDKDF, per germline (reference sequence). CDR3 coding DNA: TGTGCCACCAGCAGAGCACCTGGACACCTAAGTCGGGGGGAACTGTTTTTT. It specifies CATSRAPGHLSRGELFF.

This clonotype was detected only a few times. The chain carries TRBV28 and TRBJ1-5; tentative D call: TRBD1 (5 bases). The CDR3 length is 16 residues. Trimming stripped 3 bases from V and 0 bases from J, with 12 bases between. Germline V CDR1 and CDR2: MDHEN, SYDVKM. In nucleotides, the CDR3 is TGTGCCAGCAGTTTCCTGACAGCCTATAGCAATCAGCCCCAGCATTTT. Translated: CASSFLTAYSNQPQHF. Full variable domain (remainder filled in from reference TRBV28 and TRBJ1-5): DVKVTQSSRYLVKRTGEKVFLECVQDMDHENMFWYRQDPGLGLRLIYFSYDVKMKEKGDIPEGYSVSREKKERFSLILESASTNQTSMYLCASSFLTAYSNQPQHFGDGTRLSIL.

There are a few counts of this clonotype. CDR3 in DNA: TGTGCCAGCACTCAGGACGGAGGTGCGGGCACTGAAGCTTTCTTT. Its protein is CASTQDGGAGTEAFF. The genes are TRBV6-2 or TRBV6-3 and TRBJ1-1; D gene ambiguous. Germline V lookup: CDR1 MNHEY, CDR2 SVGEGT. The CDR3 covers 15 residues. The V gene lost 7 bases and the J gene lost 4 bases, with 19 bases spanning the gap.

This clonotype was observed a handful of times. The chain couples TRBV10-3 to TRBJ1-5; 7 bases line up with TRBD1. Germline CDR1 and CDR2: ENHRY and SYGVKD. V gave up 4 bases and J gave up 5 bases; unmatched junction bases: 5. CDR3 length: 14 residues. Written as DNA, the CDR3 is TGTGCCATCAGTGGACAGGGCCGAGATCAGCCCCAGCATTTT. Residues: CAISGQGRDQPQHF.

Only a few counts were recorded for this clonotype. V is TRBV7-9 and J is TRBJ2-1; the D is unclear. Per germline, CDR1 SEHNR and CDR2 FQNEAQ (reference sequence). This CDR3 has 15 amino acids. V lost 3 bases to trimming and J lost 7 bases, with 16 bases between them. The CDR3, as DNA: TGTGCCAGCAGCTTGTGGTCGGGTGATACGAATGAGCAGTTCTTC. It yields the protein CASSLWSGDTNEQFF.

CDR3 DNA sequence: TGTGCCAGCAGCTTGGTTCTAGGGGGACAGGGGGCTTCACCCCTCCACTTT. Translating gives CASSLVLGGQGASPLHF. This chain uses TRBV11-2 with TRBJ1-6; 12 bases are a match to TRBD1. V gave up 3 bases and J gave up 9 bases; unmatched junction bases: 9. Per germline, CDR1 SGHAT and CDR2 FQNNGV. CDR3 size: 17 residues.

The chain links TRBV20-1 to TRBJ1-2, with D possibly being TRBD1 (6 bases). Looked up from germline, CDR1 is DFQATT and CDR2 is SNEGSKA (reference sequence). The CDR3 consists of 17 residues. V lost 0 bases and J lost 0, with 17 bases in between. CDR3 coding DNA: TGCAGTGCTAGAGACTGGACAGCAGGGGCAACTAACTATGGCTACACCTTC. Its translation: CSARDWTAGATNYGYTF.

This rearrangement joins TRBV7-9 to TRBJ2-7, with TRBD2 matching over 10 bases. CDR1 is SEHNR and CDR2 is FQNEAQ in the germline V gene (reference sequence). This CDR3 contains 16 residues. V was pared by 5 bases and J by 2 bases, with 9 bases of the junction left unmatched. The CDR3 nucleotides read TGTGCCAGCAGCCCAGCCCTAGCGGGAGAAACCTACGAGCAGTACGTC. This codes for CASSPALAGETYEQYV.

The V gene is TRBV10-3, the J gene TRBJ2-7; D may be TRBD1 (6 bases). CDR1 and CDR2 (germline): ENHRY, SYGVKD. The CDR3 runs to 13 residues. Trimming pared 9 bases from V and 10 bases from J, leaving 22 bases between. In nucleotides, the CDR3 is TGTGCCATTGCGGCCCCGGACAGAAAAGACCAGTACTTC. Its translation: CAIAAPDRKDQYF.

The chain uses TRBV9 and TRBJ2-5; no definite D call. V lost 4 bases to trimming and J lost 2 bases, with 15 bases between them. The CDR3 runs 15 residues. Germline lookup yields CDR1 SGDLS and CDR2 YYNGEE. CDR3 DNA sequence: TGTGCCAGCAGCCCAACTTGGGTGACACAAGAGACCCAGTACTTC. Translating gives CASSPTWVTQETQYF.

The V gene is TRBV12-3 or TRBV12-4, the J gene TRBJ2-3; 9 bases fit TRBD2. The CDR3 length is 15 residues. The J segment lost 4 bases and the V segment lost 3 bases, leaving 5 bases of the junction unmatched. CDR3 DNA sequence: TGTGCCAGCAGTTTTAGCGGGAGAGAGCCAGATACGCAGTATTTT. Translated: CASSFSGREPDTQYF.

This clonotype was detected a few times. This sequence joins TRBV6-5 and TRBJ2-3; the match to TRBD2 covers 7 bases. Germline CDR1 and CDR2: MNHEY and SVGAGI. The CDR3 is 15 residues long. The trim removed 0 bases at V and 4 bases at J, leaving 4 bases unmatched. As DNA, the CDR3 is TGTGCCAGCAGTTACTCCTGGGGGGGGGCAGATACGCAGTATTTT. Residues: CASSYSWGGADTQYF.

The genes are TRBV6-2 or TRBV6-3 and TRBJ1-2; D possibly corresponds to TRBD1 (6 bases). Between the trimmed V and J ends, which lost 5 bases and 3 bases, there was a span of 10 bases. The CDR3 is 13 residues long. CDR1 and CDR2 (germline): MNHEY, SVGEGT. CDR3 bases: TGTGCCAGCAGTCGACAGGCCTACTATGGCTACACCTTC. Amino acid sequence: CASSRQAYYGYTF.

The gene calls are TRBV28 and TRBJ1-1; D remains unclear. Deletions cut 4 bases from V and 6 bases from J, with 15 bases between. Germline CDR1 MDHEN, CDR2 SYDVKM. The CDR3 sequence is 14 residues long. CDR3 amino acids: CASSYPFRSAEAFF. CDR3 nucleotide sequence: TGTGCCAGCAGTTACCCTTTTAGGAGCGCTGAAGCTTTCTTT.

The CDR3 region has the DNA TGTGCCATCAAAGCGACAGGGAGCTCCTACGAGCAGTACTTC. It specifies CAIKATGSSYEQYF. The V and J genes are TRBV10-3 and TRBJ2-7; TRBD1 matches at 7 bases. CDR3 length equals 14 residues. After removal of 7 bases from V and 0 bases from J, the junction contained 6 bases not matched to a gene. Per the germline V gene, CDR1 is ENHRY and CDR2 is SYGVKD.

This clonotype turned up a few times. The chain has TRBV27 and TRBJ2-1, with 12 bases matching TRBD2. Germline loops: CDR1 MNHEY, CDR2 SMNVEV (reference sequence). The length of the CDR3 is 16 residues. Trimming took 5 bases from V and 4 from J; bases not matched to a gene: 6. CDR3 residues: CASSIGLAGPYNEQFF. The CDR3 DNA follows: TGTGCCAGCAGTATAGGACTAGCGGGACCGTACAATGAGCAGTTCTTC.

In this sample, this clonotype turned up once. The chain is built from TRBV4-1 and TRBJ1-1; D is perhaps TRBD1 (5 bases). The germline V and J ends were trimmed by 2 bases and 4 bases, with 17 bases remaining between them. This CDR3 has 16 amino acids. CDR1 is MGHRA, CDR2 YSYEKL, per germline. CDR3: CASSQLRGGPSTEAFF. The CDR3, as DNA: TGCGCCAGCAGCCAACTAAGGGGCGGTCCTAGCACTGAAGCTTTCTTT.

This clonotype has a handful of counts. V gene TRBV24-1 combines with J gene TRBJ2-6; no clear D. CDR1 KGHDR and CDR2 SFDVKD come from the germline V gene. The CDR3 is made up of 19 amino acids. V was trimmed by 4 bases and J by 0 bases, leaving 18 bases between them. The CDR3 coding sequence is TGTGCCACCAGTGACCCCAGCTGGGGTGCACGCTCTGGGGCCAACGTCCTGACTTTC. It translates to CATSDPSWGARSGANVLTF.

The chain links TRBV27 to TRBJ2-3, with D perhaps matching TRBD1 (6 bases). Germline values: CDR1 MNHEY, CDR2 SMNVEV (reference sequence). The CDR3 is 15 amino acids. Trimming stripped 8 bases from V and 0 bases from J, with 15 bases between. The CDR3 sequence is CASGSRDTSTDTQYF. The DNA for the CDR3 is TGTGCCAGCGGTTCCAGGGACACTAGCACAGATACGCAGTATTTT.

V is TRBV15 and J is TRBJ2-1; unclear D gene. V was shortened by 0 bases and J by 1 base, with 10 bases between the two germline ends. CDR1 is LNHNV, CDR2 YYDKDF, per germline (reference sequence). The length of the CDR3 is 16 residues. The CDR3 DNA sequence: TGTGCCACCAGCAGAGATCGGGCAGGATCCTACAATGAGCAGTTCTTC. Amino acids: CATSRDRAGSYNEQFF.